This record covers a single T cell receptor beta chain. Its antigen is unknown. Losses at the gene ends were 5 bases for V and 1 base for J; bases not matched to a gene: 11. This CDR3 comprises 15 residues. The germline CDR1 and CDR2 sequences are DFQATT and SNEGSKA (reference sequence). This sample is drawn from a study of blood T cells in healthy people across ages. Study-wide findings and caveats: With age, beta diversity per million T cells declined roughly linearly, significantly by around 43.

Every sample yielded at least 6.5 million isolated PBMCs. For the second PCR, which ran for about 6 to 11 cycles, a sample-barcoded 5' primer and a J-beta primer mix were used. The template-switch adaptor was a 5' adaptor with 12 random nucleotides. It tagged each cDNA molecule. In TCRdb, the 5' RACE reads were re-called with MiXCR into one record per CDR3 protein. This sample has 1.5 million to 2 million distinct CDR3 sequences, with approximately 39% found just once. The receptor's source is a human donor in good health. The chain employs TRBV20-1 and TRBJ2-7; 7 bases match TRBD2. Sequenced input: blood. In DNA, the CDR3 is TGCAGTGCTCAAGATAGGGCTAGCGGTTCCTACGAGCAGTACTTC. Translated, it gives CSAQDRASGSYEQYF.